The clone carrying this TCR beta chain was found a few times. The data derive from a study of T-cell reconstitution after alpha-beta-depleted transplantation in children. CDR3 length: 15 residues. Losses at the gene ends were 3 bases for V and 5 bases for J; bases not matched to a gene: 2. CDR1 and CDR2 from the germline V gene are SGHRS and YFSETQ. It was with unique molecular identifiers that the TCRbeta library was prepared. Each CDR3 protein gets one entry after TCRdb re-called the PCR reads with MiXCR. This table has about 270,000 distinct CDR3 sequences, around 9.6% appearing once. This sequence joins TRBV5-1 and TRBJ2-1; the match to TRBD2 covers 13 bases. The starting material was PBMCs from the stem cell graft donor, obtained from the stem cell graft. The TCR originated in a human donor who donated a stem cell graft to a child with SCID. The CDR3 coding sequence is TGCGCCAGCAGCTGGGGACTAGCGGGGAACAATGAGCAGTTCTTC. Translating it yields CASSWGLAGNNEQFF.